Presented here are 7 T cell receptor beta chains from one specimen sequenced in a study of cytomegalovirus exposure and HLA in healthy donors. PCR primers comprised 60 Vbeta and 13 Jbeta primers. Sequencing used immunoSEQ multiplex PCR; TCRdb keeps in-frame clones, though not all of them. The data show some 200,000 clones, 70% seen once. The sample was PBMCs. These receptors were taken from a middle-aged man in good health and CMV-seropositive.

The rearrangement joins TRBV6-6 to TRBJ1-2; D gene unclear. The germline V gene encodes CDR1 MNHNY and CDR2 SVGAGI (reference sequence). The CDR3 is made up of 16 amino acids. The V end lost 6 bases, the J end lost 2 bases, and 19 bases lay between the germline ends. The CDR3 reads CASSPGPRRGNYGYTF. The CDR3 nucleotides are TGTGCCAGCAGCCCCGGTCCGCGACGAGGCAACTATGGCTACACCTTC.

The chain links TRBV28 to TRBJ1-5; 10 positions agree with TRBD1. The V gene end was trimmed by 3 bases and the J gene end by 5 bases; junction bases not matched to a gene: 4. CDR1 is MDHEN and CDR2 is SYDVKM in the germline V gene. The CDR3 contains 15 residues. The CDR3 here is CASSLGTGEHQPQHF. For the CDR3, the DNA is TGTGCCAGCAGTTTGGGGACAGGGGAACATCAGCCCCAGCATTTT.

The J gene is TRBJ1-2, the V gene TRBV10-3; D gene unclear. The V end lost 2 bases, the J end lost 2 bases, and 6 bases lay between the germline ends. The CDR3 length is 13 residues. Looked up from germline, CDR1 is ENHRY and CDR2 is SYGVKD. The CDR3 region is CAISEERNYGYTF. CDR3 DNA: TGTGCCATCAGTGAGGAGAGAAACTATGGCTACACCTTC.

The chain employs TRBV18 and TRBJ2-3, with 11 bases identical to TRBD2. The CDR3 has 17 residues. V dropped 2 bases and J dropped 5; count of bases not matched to a gene: 9. Germline CDR1 and CDR2: KGHSH and LQKENI. The CDR3 spells CASSPGVSGGAGDTQYF. CDR3 sequence (DNA): TGTGCCAGCTCACCAGGAGTTAGCGGGGGGGCAGGAGATACGCAGTATTTT.

The CDR3: CSVVESSYEQYF. Written as DNA, the CDR3 is TGCAGCGTTGTTGAGAGTTCCTACGAGCAGTACTTC. The chain links TRBV29-1 to TRBJ2-7; no reliable D call. The CDR3 has 12 residues. Germline lookup yields CDR1 SQVTM and CDR2 ANQGSEA. The V end lost 4 bases, the J end lost 1 base, and 8 bases lay between the germline ends.

The chain combines TRBV7-2 with TRBJ1-1; the D is unclear. CDR3 size: 13 residues. Germline values: CDR1 SGHTA, CDR2 FQGNSA. V was clipped by 5 bases and J by 3 bases, with 10 bases between them. The CDR3 is CASSPVVHTEAFF. The CDR3 nucleotides are TGTGCCAGCAGCCCCGTAGTTCACACTGAAGCTTTCTTT.

The chain links TRBV7-6 to TRBJ1-6; 8 bases agree with TRBD1. Trimming took 1 base from V and 7 from J; bases not matched to a gene: 6. CDR1 SGHVS and CDR2 FNYEAQ come from the germline V gene. CDR3 size: 16 residues. This CDR3 reads CASSLGGRGLNSPLHF. CDR3 DNA: TGTGCCAGCAGCTTAGGGGGCAGGGGGCTCAATTCACCCCTCCACTTT.